This is a list of T cell receptor beta chains from one sample in a study of T cell responses to AZD1222 COVID-19 vaccine. Measured with immunoSEQ multiplex PCR; TCRdb has only the in-frame clones, and not every one. The table shows about 120,000 clones, with about 90% occurring only once. Here the sequenced sample was peripheral blood, taken 28 days after the second AZD1222 dose. All receptors come from an adult who received the AZD1222 COVID-19 vaccine. Each CDR3 is given with its conserved first and last residue. The D gene is left open where the match is weak. For some rows the clone size is stated as once, few or many, or as a class when expanded; others skip it.

d_gene	j_gene	v_gene	abundance	CDR3aa	CDR3nt
.	TRBJ2-2	TRBV5-1	.	CASSPQGAGTGELFF	TGCGCCAGCAGCCCACAGGGCGCAGGAACCGGGGAGCTGTTTTTT
.	TRBJ1-6	TRBV6-2/TRBV6-3	.	CASSYAGLRDNSPLHF	TGTGCCAGCAGTTACGCAGGCCTACGGGATAATTCACCCCTCCACTTT
.	TRBJ1-1	TRBV11-1	.	CASSLAVGVAEAFF	TGTGCCAGCAGCTTAGCCGTGGGTGTCGCTGAAGCTTTCTTT
.	TRBJ1-2	TRBV5-1	.	CASSPWGDYGYTF	TGCGCCAGCAGCCCATGGGGGGACTATGGCTACACCTTC
.	TRBJ2-5	TRBV7-9	.	CASSGGLAQETQYF	TGTGCCAGCAGCGGGGGGCTAGCACAAGAGACCCAGTACTTC
TRBD1	TRBJ1-5	TRBV2	.	CASSPGQGSPGRHPQHF	TGTGCCAGCAGCCCGGGACAGGGGTCACCAGGTCGGCACCCCCAGCATTTT
TRBD1	TRBJ1-2	TRBV7-9	.	CASSPGTADGYTF	TGTGCCAGCAGCCCCGGGACAGCGGATGGCTACACCTTC
.	TRBJ1-5	TRBV2	.	CASRPSYSNQPQHF	TGTGCCAGCAGACCCAGTTATAGCAATCAGCCCCAGCATTTT
TRBD2	TRBJ2-3	TRBV27	.	CASNDRGDPSTDTQYF	TGTGCCAGCAACGATCGGGGGGACCCTAGCACAGATACGCAGTATTTT
.	TRBJ1-2	TRBV6-2/TRBV6-3	once	CASSYEQVDGYTF	TGTGCCAGCAGTTACGAGCAGGTGGATGGCTACACCTTC
.	TRBJ2-1	TRBV12-3/TRBV12-4	.	CASRVSPRDEQFF	TGTGCCAGCAGGGTTTCGCCCCGGGATGAGCAGTTCTTC
TRBD1	TRBJ2-1	TRBV29-1	.	CSIREGTGGHNEQFF	TGCAGCATACGGGAGGGGACAGGGGGCCACAATGAGCAGTTCTTC
.	TRBJ2-7	TRBV6-5	.	CASRRDSYEQYF	TGTGCCAGCAGGCGGGACTCCTACGAGCAGTACTTC
.	TRBJ1-1	TRBV6-2/TRBV6-3	.	CASSYGGRNTEAFF	TGTGCCAGCAGTTACGGGGGCCGGAACACTGAAGCTTTCTTT
.	TRBJ2-1	TRBV7-2	.	CASSTISSLAEQFF	TGTGCCAGCAGCACCATATCTAGTCTAGCGGAGCAGTTCTTC
.	TRBJ1-5	TRBV5-1	.	CASSLVSGKEQPQHF	TGCGCCAGCAGCTTGGTAAGCGGGAAGGAACAGCCCCAGCATTTT
.	TRBJ1-5	TRBV28	.	CASKDSHLPQHF	TGTGCCAGCAAGGACTCCCATCTGCCCCAGCATTTT
.	TRBJ2-7	TRBV29-1	.	CSVEDNFDEQYF	TGCAGCGTGGAGGACAACTTCGACGAGCAGTACTTC
TRBD1	TRBJ1-2	TRBV3-1/TRBV3-2	.	CASSLMKPGTGGSGYTF	TGTGCCAGCAGCCTTATGAAGCCAGGGACAGGGGGTTCTGGCTACACCTTC
TRBD1	TRBJ2-1	TRBV6-5	.	CASSRQGPYNEQFF	TGTGCCAGCTCGAGACAGGGCCCCTACAATGAGCAGTTCTTC
.	TRBJ2-3	TRBV29-1	.	CSVRDLRTDTQYF	TGCAGCGTTCGGGACCTGCGCACAGATACGCAGTATTTT
TRBD2	TRBJ2-5	TRBV5-1	.	CASSLSSGIEETQYF	TGCGCCAGCAGCTTGTCTAGCGGGATAGAAGAGACCCAGTACTTC
.	TRBJ1-2	TRBV19	once	CASSIIPPGRRGYTF	TGTGCCAGTAGTATTATACCACCGGGACGGCGTGGCTACACCTTC
.	TRBJ1-5	TRBV19	.	CASSIGGGRTAQHF	TGTGCCAGTAGTATAGGGGGCGGTCGGACAGCCCAGCATTTT
TRBD1	TRBJ1-1	TRBV5-4	.	CASSLRTGLITEAFF	TGTGCCAGCAGCTTAAGGACAGGGCTGATAACGGAAGCTTTCTTT
TRBD1	TRBJ1-1	TRBV29-1	.	CSVEDPGQVNTEAFF	TGCAGCGTTGAAGATCCAGGACAGGTGAACACTGAAGCTTTCTTT
.	TRBJ1-2	TRBV9	.	CASSVAGGRGYGYTF	TGTGCCAGCAGCGTAGCTGGGGGGCGAGGCTATGGCTACACCTTC
.	TRBJ2-1	TRBV15	.	CATSRGQAANEQFF	TGTGCCACCAGCAGAGGACAGGCTGCCAATGAGCAGTTCTTC
.	TRBJ1-5	TRBV1	.	CTSSPCQGVSGNQPQHF	TGCACCAGCAGCCCCTGCCAGGGGGTCAGCGGCAATCAGCCCCAGCATTTT
.	TRBJ1-5	TRBV6-5	few	CASSNLESSNQPQHF	TGTGCCAGCAGCAACCTCGAGTCCAGCAATCAGCCCCAGCATTTT
.	TRBJ2-1	TRBV29-1	.	CSVGWGAGFNEQFF	TGCAGCGTTGGGTGGGGGGCCGGTTTCAATGAGCAGTTCTTC
.	TRBJ1-5	TRBV18	.	CASSLQSWGQPQHF	TGTGCCAGCTCATTACAGTCTTGGGGTCAGCCCCAGCATTTT
.	TRBJ1-5	TRBV7-2	.	CASSSTKGNQPQHF	TGTGCCAGCAGCTCGACGAAGGGCAATCAGCCCCAGCATTTT
.	TRBJ1-6	TRBV2	once	CASRPSPGPLHF	TGTGCCAGCAGACCAAGCCCGGGACCCCTCCACTTT
TRBD1	TRBJ1-5	TRBV6-5	once	CASSTPGQGQPQHF	TGTGCCAGCAGTACTCCGGGACAGGGGCAGCCCCAGCATTTT
TRBD1	TRBJ1-4	TRBV27	.	CASSPDRVGEKLFF	TGTGCCAGCAGTCCTGACAGGGTAGGGGAAAAACTGTTTTTT
.	TRBJ2-3	TRBV3-1/TRBV3-2	.	CASSQGATSTDTQYF	TGTGCCAGCAGCCAAGGAGCTACTAGCACAGATACGCAGTATTTT
.	TRBJ1-4	TRBV5-1	.	CASSSLSVTQTTNEKLFF	TGCGCCAGCAGCTCCCTCTCGGTCACCCAGACAACTAATGAAAAACTGTTTTTT
.	TRBJ2-3	TRBV4-1	.	CASSQDRVGDTQYF	TGCGCCAGCAGCCAAGACAGGGTGGGAGATACGCAGTATTTT
.	TRBJ1-2	TRBV20-1	.	CSASGGPGYGYTF	TGCAGTGCTAGTGGGGGGCCGGGCTATGGCTACACCTTC
TRBD1	TRBJ1-4	TRBV28	.	CASSPRDRGLTNEKLFF	TGTGCCAGCAGTCCCCGGGACAGGGGGTTAACTAATGAAAAACTGTTTTTT
TRBD2	TRBJ2-1	TRBV18	.	CASSPGTRVDEQFF	TGTGCCAGCTCACCCGGGACTAGGGTTGATGAGCAGTTCTTC
.	TRBJ2-1	TRBV4-2	.	CASSRSGTGNGNEQFF	TGTGCCAGCAGCCGGAGCGGCACAGGGAACGGGAATGAGCAGTTCTTC
TRBD1	TRBJ2-2	TRBV27	.	CASTTRQGSGELFF	TGTGCCAGCACCACCCGACAGGGGTCGGGGGAGCTGTTTTTT
TRBD1	TRBJ1-3	TRBV7-2	.	CASRNEGARDSGNTIYF	TGTGCCAGCAGGAACGAGGGGGCGCGGGACTCTGGAAACACCATATATTTT
.	TRBJ2-3	TRBV18	.	CASSPLTGPDTQYF	TGTGCCAGCTCACCATTGACGGGGCCAGATACGCAGTATTTT
.	TRBJ1-1	TRBV19	.	CASSGDKTDWNTEAFF	TGTGCCAGCAGTGGGGATAAGACGGACTGGAACACTGAAGCTTTCTTT
TRBD1	TRBJ1-1	TRBV13	.	CASSPGQRGTEAFF	TGTGCCAGCAGCCCGGGACAGCGGGGTACTGAAGCTTTCTTT